Below, 9 T cell receptor beta chains from the same sample are listed, as sequenced in a study of beta chain features in type 1 diabetes. Findings and caveats of the study: All four CD4+ subsets of Type 1 diabetes patients contained TCRB CDR3s that were moderately but significantly shorter.

The antigens for these receptors are not known. Expressed TCRB transcripts were sequenced because the entire RNA isolate underwent reverse transcription. Profiling relied on immunoSEQ multiplex PCR, and the TCRdb table lists in-frame clones only, not all of them. The sample shows a few hundred thousand clones, about 12% of them seen only once. Specimen: naive CD4+ T cells from blood. The source is a woman under 30 with type 1 diabetes.

The chain links TRBV7-9 to TRBJ1-1, with 9 bases that match TRBD1. J lost 1 base, V lost 6 bases, and 3 bases had no gene match. The CDR3 extends over 14 amino acids. The germline V gene has CDR1 SEHNR and CDR2 FQNEAQ (reference sequence). CDR3 sequence reads: CASRQQGANTEAFF. In DNA, the CDR3 is TGTGCCAGCAGGCAACAGGGGGCGAACACTGAAGCTTTCTTT.

This clone was detected only a few times. The V and J genes are TRBV29-1 and TRBJ1-2, with a weak D call TRBD1 (5 bases). The CDR3 contains 13 residues. CDR1 SQVTM and CDR2 ANQGSEA come from the germline V gene. The germline V and J ends were trimmed by 3 bases and 5 bases, with 13 bases remaining between them. As DNA, the CDR3 is TGCAGCGTTGATAAACAGGCCGGGTATGGCTACACCTTC. As protein: CSVDKQAGYGYTF.

This clone was recorded a few times. The V gene is TRBV7-9, the J gene TRBJ2-1; 14 positions match TRBD2. The length of the CDR3 is 19 residues. The trim removed 2 bases at V and 3 bases at J, leaving 9 bases unmatched. Germline CDR1 is SEHNR and CDR2 is FQNEAQ (reference sequence). CDR3 sequence (DNA): TGTGCCAGCAGCTTATCGGGGACTAGCGGGAGCGTAATCTACAATGAGCAGTTCTTC. Protein product: CASSLSGTSGSVIYNEQFF. Filled out from reference TRBV7-9 and TRBJ2-1, the complete variable domain reads DTGVSQNPRHKITKRGQNVTFRCDPISEHNRLYWYRQTLGQGPEFLTYFQNEAQLEKSRLLSDRFSAERPKGSFSTLEIQRTEQGDSAMYLCASSLSGTSGSVIYNEQFFGPGTRLTVL.

The table lists this clone with a few counts. CDR3 loop: CASSQDRVAIYGYTF. The CDR3 DNA reads as TGCGCCAGCAGCCAAGATCGGGTAGCAATCTATGGCTACACCTTC. The rearrangement joins TRBV4-3 to TRBJ1-2; D not certain. Germline-derived CDR1 and CDR2 are LGHNA and YSLEER. Trimming left V 0 bases short and J 4 bases short, with 12 bases between. This CDR3 is built from 15 residues.

This clone turned up a few times. This chain joins TRBV5-4 and TRBJ2-3, with TRBD2 matching 10 bases. CDR3 length: 15 residues. Germline trimming cut 4 bases from V and 1 base from J; bases unmatched to any gene: 3. CDR1 is SGHNT, CDR2 YYREEE, per germline (reference sequence). In nucleotides, the CDR3 is TGTGCCAGCAGCCCTAGCGGGGGTGGCACAGATACGCAGTATTTT. Amino acids: CASSPSGGGTDTQYF.

CDR3 coding DNA: TGTGCCAGTAGTCGGGACAGATTCTCCTACGAGCAGTACTTC. As protein: CASSRDRFSYEQYF. J is TRBJ2-7 and V is TRBV19; 7 bases agree with TRBD1. J was trimmed by 0 bases and V by 5 bases; bases with no gene match: 4. The CDR3 is made up of 14 amino acids. The germline V gene encodes CDR1 LNHDA and CDR2 SQIVND (reference sequence).

The chain couples TRBV11-2 to TRBJ2-3, with 8 bases matching TRBD1. The V gene end was trimmed by 4 bases and the J gene end by 3 bases; junction bases not matched to a gene: 6. From germline, CDR1 is SGHAT and CDR2 FQNNGV. The CDR3 has 15 amino acids. This CDR3 reads CASSYSGTGTDTQYF. The CDR3 DNA reads TGTGCCAGCAGCTACTCCGGGACAGGTACAGATACGCAGTATTTT.

This clone showed up just a few times. V is TRBV7-9 and J is TRBJ1-4; D may be TRBD1 (5 bases). The V and J ends lost 6 bases and 5 bases respectively, with 10 bases between them. Per germline, CDR1 SEHNR and CDR2 FQNEAQ (reference sequence). CDR3 length equals 13 residues. The CDR3 loop is CASRLGGNEKLFF. As DNA, the CDR3 is TGTGCCAGCAGGCTCGGGGGAAATGAAAAACTGTTTTTT.

The J gene is TRBJ1-5, the V gene TRBV4-1, with D perhaps matching TRBD1 (6 bases). The CDR3 length is 15 residues. V shed 2 bases and J shed 5 bases, with 13 bases lying between them. The germline CDR1 and CDR2 sequences are MGHRA and YSYEKL. CDR3 DNA sequence: TGCGCCAGCAGCCAATCCCAGGGGCGGTATCAGCCCCAGCATTTT. Protein product: CASSQSQGRYQPQHF.